This T cell receptor (beta chain) was recovered during a study of technical replicates of blood from a handful of donors. The germline V gene has CDR1 MGHRA and CDR2 YSYEKL. V was pared by 4 bases and J by 5 bases, with 11 bases between. The CDR3 covers 13 residues. This clone was seen only a few times. Clones were read by immunoSEQ multiplex PCR, and TCRdb kept only the in-frame ones, dropping some. The sample shows roughly 52,000 clones, about 95% of them seen only once. The sample taken for sequencing was PBMCs. The origin of this receptor is a human donor in good health. Some clones in this sample may be carry-over from other donors' samples. The J gene is TRBJ1-1, the V gene TRBV4-1; a possible D gene is TRBD1 (5 bases). This CDR3 is CASSRGPMTEAFF. The CDR3 bases are TGCGCCAGCAGCCGGGGCCCGATGACTGAAGCTTTCTTT.